The 32 T cell receptor beta chains reported below all come from one sample, sequenced in a study of cytomegalovirus exposure and HLA in healthy donors (dated by TCRdb to 2017 to 2019). The library came from the immunoSEQ multiplex PCR assay. The multiplex PCR relied on a mix of 60 forward primers for TCR Vbeta segments and 13 reverse primers for TCR Jbeta segments. This immuneACCESS table, as held by TCRdb, lists in-frame sequences with V and J called but not all clones. Of the missing ones, under half trace to an unresolved V gene in checked studies; the others have no known cause. In all, the sample holds 50,000 or so clones, and around three fifths of those were seen once. 10% to 15% of the sample comes from the top ten. Sequenced material: PBMCs. Every receptor here comes from a human donor in good health.

This chain links TRBV30 with TRBJ1-5; D may be TRBD1 (6 bases). Trimming took off 3 bases at V and 6 bases at J, with 15 bases between the two ends. The CDR3 runs to 14 residues. CDR1 is GTSNPN and CDR2 is SVGIG in the germline V gene (reference sequence). Here the CDR3 reads CAWSYTGLAQPQHF. The CDR3 nucleotides read TGTGCCTGGAGCTATACAGGGTTGGCTCAGCCCCAGCATTTT.

The sample holds a few counts of this clone. This chain links TRBV7-8 with TRBJ2-7; perhaps TRBD1 as D (5 bases). Germline lookup yields CDR1 SGHVS and CDR2 FQNEAQ. The CDR3 covers 14 residues. Trimming took 1 base from V and 4 from J, leaving 11 bases between them. CDR3 sequence reads: CASSLGGSGYEQYF. The CDR3 coding sequence is TGTGCCAGCAGCTTAGGGGGCTCCGGTTACGAGCAGTACTTC.

The gene calls are TRBV4-1 and TRBJ1-4; 7 bases align to TRBD1. This CDR3 contains 16 residues. Germline CDR1 reads MGHRA; CDR2 reads YSYEKL. J was trimmed by 5 bases and V by 3 bases; bases with no gene match: 9. CDR3 sequence (DNA): TGCGCCAGCAGCCAGTCAGTCGTGACAGGGAATGAAAAACTGTTTTTT. It translates to CASSQSVVTGNEKLFF.

The chain is built from TRBV9 and TRBJ2-5; TRBD1 is a possible D gene (6 bases). Judging by the DNA end, TRBJ2-7 fits better; the J call may be wrong. The length of the CDR3 is 15 residues. Germline loops: CDR1 SGDLS, CDR2 YYNGEE. The CDR3 spells CASSKTGTQTYEQYF. CDR3 nucleotides: TGTGCCAGCAGCAAAACCGGGACACAGACCTACGAGCAGTACTTC.

The V gene is TRBV25-1, the J gene TRBJ2-5; 10 nucleotides align to TRBD1. J gave up 2 bases and V 4 bases, and 4 bases lay outside the gene matches. Germline V lookup: CDR1 MGHDK, CDR2 SYGVNS. The CDR3 is 15 amino acids. CDR3 sequence (DNA): TGTGCCAGCAGTGCGACAGGGGGCCGGCAAGAGACCCAGTACTTC. Translating gives CASSATGGRQETQYF.

This sequence joins TRBV6-5 and TRBJ1-1; D is possibly TRBD1 (5 bases). Trimming left V 5 bases short and J 12 bases short, with 13 bases between. CDR1 and CDR2 (germline): MNHEY, SVGAGI. This CDR3 region has 11 residues. Here the CDR3 reads CASSTGGRSFF. The CDR3 bases are TGTGCCAGCAGTACGGGGGGGAGGTCTTTCTTT.

The chain has TRBV9 and TRBJ2-3; 11 nucleotides line up with TRBD2. Losses at the gene ends were 2 bases for V and 3 bases for J; bases not matched to a gene: 5. CDR1 is SGDLS and CDR2 is YYNGEE in the germline V gene. The CDR3 consists of 16 residues. CDR3 amino acids: CASSVTGTSGTDTQYF. CDR3 bases: TGTGCCAGCAGCGTGACCGGGACTAGCGGTACAGATACGCAGTATTTT.

This clone was found a few times. V and J are TRBV7-6 and TRBJ2-5, with 12 nucleotides matching TRBD2. V was clipped by 5 bases and J by 5 bases; unmatched bases: 15. The CDR3 covers 18 residues. Looked up from germline, CDR1 is SGHVS and CDR2 is FNYEAQ. The CDR3 spells CASSIGTSGLQAGETQYF. The DNA of the CDR3 is TGTGCCAGCAGCATAGGGACTAGCGGGCTACAAGCGGGGGAGACCCAGTACTTC.

With regard to this clone: Relative to the germline gene, one junction end is altered; a read error may explain this. Other nucleotide sequences from this sample produce the same CDR3. The rearrangement links TRBV7-3 to TRBJ1-1; D is uncertain. CDR1 and CDR2 from the germline V gene are SGHTA and FQGTGA. This CDR3 region has 13 residues. CDR3 amino acids: CASSQRKNTEAFF. CDR3 nucleotides: TGTGCCAGCAGCCAGCGGAAGAACACTGAAGCCTTCTTT.

The chain couples TRBV6-5 to TRBJ1-2; 10 nucleotides line up with TRBD1. After removal of 6 bases from V and 10 bases from J, the junction contained 11 bases not matched to a gene. Germline V gene sequence: CDR1 MNHEY, CDR2 SVGAGI. The CDR3 is 14 residues long. As DNA, the CDR3 is TGTGCCAGCAGCCCCGGGACAGGGGAAAGGATCTACACCTTC. Its translation: CASSPGTGERIYTF.

The chain combines TRBV10-3 with TRBJ1-1, with D perhaps TRBD1 (6 bases). This CDR3 contains 14 residues. Germline V lookup: CDR1 ENHRY, CDR2 SYGVKD. Deletions cut 3 bases from V and 2 bases from J, with 10 bases between. In DNA, the CDR3 is TGTGCCATCAGTGAAGGGGGGGGCAACACTGAAGCTTTCTTT. Translating gives CAISEGGGNTEAFF.

This clone was found a few times. This sequence joins TRBV15 and TRBJ1-4; no firm D call. V was trimmed by 0 bases and J by 8 bases, leaving 7 bases between them. Germline CDR1 and CDR2: LNHNV and YYDKDF (reference sequence). This CDR3 is 13 amino acids long. The CDR3 DNA sequence: TGTGCCACCAGCAGAGATCGGAGGGAAAAACTGTTTTTT. Residues: CATSRDRREKLFF.

The V and J genes are TRBV18 and TRBJ2-3, with D maybe TRBD2 (6 bases). The CDR3 consists of 13 residues. With 4 bases removed from V and 2 bases from J, the gap between germline ends came to 7 bases. Germline V gives CDR1 KGHSH, CDR2 LQKENI. The CDR3 DNA sequence: TGTGCCAGCTCACGGGGGGACACAGATACGCAGTATTTT. The encoded protein is CASSRGDTDTQYF.

The V and J genes are TRBV5-6 and TRBJ2-7, with D unclear. The V and J ends lost 1 base and 3 bases respectively, with 8 bases between them. The CDR3 spans 13 residues. Germline CDR1 and CDR2: SGHDT and YYEEEE. The CDR3 nucleotides read TGTGCCAGCAGCTTGAACGGTTACTACGAGCAGTACTTC. Translating it yields CASSLNGYYEQYF.

V is TRBV4-1 and J is TRBJ2-3; 8 nucleotides agree with TRBD1. Trimming took 4 bases from V and 6 from J; bases not matched to a gene: 12. CDR1 and CDR2 (germline): MGHRA, YSYEKL. CDR3 length: 16 amino acids. For the CDR3, the DNA is TGCGCCAGCAGCCCCGCCCCAGGGGGCCGCGCGGATACGCAGTATTTT. It codes for CASSPAPGGRADTQYF.

The rearrangement joins TRBV7-9 to TRBJ2-3, with D perhaps TRBD2 (5 bases). Germline values: CDR1 SEHNR, CDR2 FQNEAQ (reference sequence). This CDR3 contains 15 residues. Trimming pared 1 base from V and 1 base from J, leaving 9 bases between. The CDR3 DNA sequence: TGTGCCAGCAGCTTAGACCCAGCGGGCACAGATACGCAGTATTTT. Protein sequence: CASSLDPAGTDTQYF.

This clone was recorded a few times. The chain links TRBV11-2 to TRBJ1-1, with 7 positions matching TRBD1. V lost 1 base and J lost 4; bases outside the gene matches: 9. The length of the CDR3 is 16 residues. Per germline, CDR1 SGHAT and CDR2 FQNNGV. The CDR3 here is CASSLGEGALSTEAFF. DNA of the CDR3: TGTGCCAGCAGCTTAGGAGAGGGGGCATTGAGCACTGAAGCTTTCTTT.

The chain uses TRBV5-1 and TRBJ1-2; D perhaps matches TRBD1 (6 bases). With 4 bases removed from V and 0 bases from J, the gap between germline ends came to 16 bases. This CDR3 is built from 16 residues. Germline V CDR1 and CDR2: SGHRS, YFSETQ. DNA of the CDR3: TGCGCCAGCAGCAAAACGGACAGTGCCACTAACTATGGCTACACCTTC. Its protein is CASSKTDSATNYGYTF.

This chain uses TRBV6-1 with TRBJ2-3; possible D gene TRBD2, 6 bases. The CDR3 loop spans 15 amino acids. The V and J ends lost 4 bases and 3 bases respectively, with 14 bases between them. CDR1 and CDR2 from the germline V gene are MNHNS and SASEGT. CDR3 protein: CASSVQGGGTDTQYF. In nucleotides, the CDR3 is TGTGCCAGCAGTGTTCAGGGAGGAGGGACAGATACGCAGTATTTT.

This clone was seen a handful of times. This chain uses TRBV2 with TRBJ1-2; D gene ambiguous. Per the germline V gene, CDR1 is SNHLY and CDR2 is FYNNEI. With 3 bases removed from V and 2 bases from J, the gap between germline ends came to 10 bases. The CDR3 covers 14 residues. In nucleotides, the CDR3 is TGTGCCAGCAGTGACGAGGGCACCAACTATGGCTACACCTTC. This encodes CASSDEGTNYGYTF.

The chain carries TRBV5-6 and TRBJ2-7, with TRBD2 matching over 13 bases. Germline V gene sequence: CDR1 SGHDT, CDR2 YYEEEE. The CDR3 consists of 15 residues. The V and J ends lost 4 bases and 7 bases, in that order; junction bases with no gene match: 8. The chain's CDR3 is CASSELAGGPREQYF. In DNA, the CDR3 is TGTGCCAGCAGCGAACTAGCGGGGGGGCCGCGGGAGCAGTACTTC. The complete variable domain, with remaining parts taken from reference TRBV5-6 and TRBJ2-7, reads DAGVTQSPTHLIKTRGQQVTLRCSPKSGHDTVSWYQQALGQGPQFIFQYYEEEERQRGNFPDRFSGHQFPNYSSELNVNALLLGDSALYLCASSELAGGPREQYFGPGTRLTVT.

There are a few counts of this clone. This chain links TRBV29-1 with TRBJ1-2; D is perhaps TRBD1 (6 bases). V was shortened by 5 bases and J by 1 base, with 14 bases between the two germline ends. The CDR3 sequence is 14 residues long. Looked up from germline, CDR1 is SQVTM and CDR2 is ANQGSEA. CDR3 protein: CSVPTQGSNYGYTF. CDR3 sequence (DNA): TGCAGCGTTCCCACCCAGGGGAGTAACTATGGCTACACCTTC.

This clone showed up just a few times. This chain joins TRBV19 and TRBJ1-3, with D uncertain. Trimming left V 5 bases short and J 4 bases short, with 9 bases between. The CDR3 covers 13 residues. Looked up from germline, CDR1 is LNHDA and CDR2 is SQIVND (reference sequence). The CDR3 spells CASSFREGNTIYF. In DNA form, the CDR3 reads TGTGCCAGTAGTTTCCGAGAGGGAAACACCATATATTTT. The full variable domain, rest sourced from reference TRBV19 and TRBJ1-3, is DGGITQSPKYLFRKEGQNVTLSCEQNLNHDAMYWYRQDPGQGLRLIYYSQIVNDFQKGDIAEGYSVSREKKESFPLTVTSAQKNPTAFYLCASSFREGNTIYFGEGSWLTVV.

The chain employs TRBV7-2 and TRBJ2-3; 12 bases fit TRBD2. CDR3 length equals 15 residues. After removal of 3 bases from V and 8 bases from J, the junction contained 6 bases not matched to a gene. Germline V gene data show CDR1 as SGHTA and CDR2 as FQGNSA. The CDR3 sequence is CASSFSSGGAVTQYF. The CDR3, as DNA: TGTGCCAGCAGCTTTTCTAGCGGGGGGGCCGTTACGCAGTATTTT. Full variable domain (outside the CDR3, taken from reference TRBV7-2 and TRBJ2-3): GAGVSQSPSNKVTEKGKDVELRCDPISGHTALYWYRQSLGQGLEFLIYFQGNSAPDKSGLPSDRFSAERTGGSVSTLTIQRTQQEDSAVYLCASSFSSGGAVTQYFGPGTRLTVL.

The chain is built from TRBV7-2 and TRBJ2-1; 8 nucleotides match TRBD2. Germline CDR1 is SGHTA and CDR2 is FQGNSA. There are 17 residues in the CDR3. V shed 4 bases, J shed 8 bases, and the junction held 16 bases outside the gene matches. CDR3 amino acids: CASSSRGGSAGGHEQFF. CDR3 sequence (DNA): TGTGCCAGCAGCTCACGAGGCGGGTCGGCGGGGGGCCATGAGCAGTTCTTC.

The sample holds a few counts of this clone. The chain recombines TRBV4-1 with TRBJ1-1; TRBD1 aligns across 7 bases. The CDR3 sequence is 16 residues long. Germline loops: CDR1 MGHRA, CDR2 YSYEKL. V lost 3 bases to trimming and J lost 4 bases; unmatched junction nucleotides: 11. The CDR3 coding sequence is TGCGCCAGCAGCCAGCCAGGGACAGTGGACCCCACTGAAGCTTTCTTT. It specifies CASSQPGTVDPTEAFF.

The gene calls are TRBV7-9 and TRBJ1-6; D gene ambiguous. Trimming shortened V by 1 base and J by 13 bases, and 17 bases separated the two germline ends. From germline, CDR1 is SEHNR and CDR2 FQNEAQ (reference sequence). This CDR3 is 15 amino acids long. This CDR3 is CASSLDRDRKAPLHF. The CDR3 coding sequence is TGTGCCAGCAGCTTAGACCGGGATCGAAAGGCCCCCCTCCACTTT.

The chain couples TRBV30 to TRBJ2-3; no firm D call. The V end was cut by 2 bases, the J end by 0 bases, with 18 bases between. The CDR3 sequence is 17 residues long. The germline V gene has CDR1 GTSNPN and CDR2 SVGIG (reference sequence). CDR3 loop: CAWSTLDESPSTDTQYF. The DNA of the CDR3 is TGTGCCTGGAGTACTCTCGATGAATCACCTAGCACAGATACGCAGTATTTT.

V is TRBV2 and J is TRBJ2-7; 9 bases align to TRBD1. The germline CDR1 and CDR2 sequences are SNHLY and FYNNEI. Trimming removed 2 bases from V and 6 bases from J; junction bases left unmatched: 8. The CDR3 totals 15 residues. The DNA for the CDR3 is TGTGCCAGCAGTGAATTAGGGACAGGGAGTATCGAGCAGTACTTC. Protein sequence: CASSELGTGSIEQYF. Complete variable domain (other parts from reference TRBV2 and TRBJ2-7): EPEVTQTPSHQVTQMGQEVILRCVPISNHLYFYWYRQILGQKVEFLVSFYNNEISEKSEIFDDQFSVERPDGSNFTLKIRSTKLEDSAMYFCASSELGTGSIEQYFGPGTRLTVT.

The gene calls are TRBV6-5 and TRBJ1-5; the match to TRBD1 covers 7 bases. Germline CDR1 is MNHEY and CDR2 is SVGAGI. The CDR3 is 14 residues long. Trimming at V came to 8 bases and at J to 7 bases, leaving 11 bases not matched to a gene. The CDR3 loop reads CASYRDSWGQPQHF. The DNA for the CDR3 is TGTGCCAGCTATCGGGACAGCTGGGGCCAGCCCCAGCATTTT.

The V and J genes are TRBV7-2 and TRBJ2-1; TRBD2 matches 11 bases. This CDR3 comprises 15 residues. V gave up 5 bases and J gave up 5 bases; unmatched junction bases: 5. CDR1 is SGHTA and CDR2 is FQGNSA in the germline V gene. The CDR3 nucleotides are TGTGCCAGCAGCAACGGACTAGCGGGTAACAATGAGCAGTTCTTC. This sequence encodes CASSNGLAGNNEQFF.

The CDR3 nucleotides are TGTGCCAGCAGCGGGGGAGACAGTCTTAATCAGCCCCAGCATTTT. This sequence encodes CASSGGDSLNQPQHF. This chain connects TRBV28 to TRBJ1-5, with D tentatively TRBD1 (5 bases). The CDR3 runs to 15 residues. Germline lookup yields CDR1 MDHEN and CDR2 SYDVKM. Between the trimmed V and J ends, which lost 6 bases and 4 bases, there was a span of 16 bases.